This is a list of T cell receptor beta chains from one sample in a study of cytomegalovirus exposure and HLA in healthy donors. The table came from immunoSEQ multiplex PCR; TCRdb's copy has only in-frame clones and leaves some out. The table has 200,000 or so clones, approximately 80% seen once. The sample taken for sequencing was PBMCs. These receptors came from a man in his forties in good health and CMV-seronegative. CDR3s include the opening cysteine and the closing phenylalanine or tryptophan. D genes are given only for firm matches. Some rows mark clone size as missing; the rest say once, few, many or name a class of expanded clone.

>-|TRBJ2-3|TRBV5-4|-
TGTGCCAGCAGCACACAGGGAGTCCGCACAGATACGCAGTATTTT
CASSTQGVRTDTQYF
>-|TRBJ2-3|TRBV18|-
TGTGCCAGCTCACCAGGGGAGGATACGCAGTATTTT
CASSPGEDTQYF
>-|TRBJ1-1|TRBV18|-
TGTGCCAGCTCAGCCTTACAGGGAGCGAACACTGAAGCTTTCTTT
CASSALQGANTEAFF
>-|TRBJ2-1|TRBV19|TRBD1
TGTGCCAGTAGTATAGTGCCGAGACAGGGGGCTAACAATGAGCAGTTCTTC
CASSIVPRQGANNEQFF
>-|TRBJ2-2|TRBV7-3|TRBD2
TGTGCCAGCAGCCGCGACGGCGGGAGTATCACCGGGGAGCTGTTTTTT
CASSRDGGSITGELFF
>-|TRBJ2-1|TRBV5-1|TRBD2
TGCGCCAGCGCCACTAGCGAATACAATGAGCAGTTCTTC
CASATSEYNEQFF
>-|TRBJ1-2|TRBV6-1|TRBD1
TGTGCCAGCAGCCTCGACAGGGGACCCTATGGCTACACCTTC
CASSLDRGPYGYTF
>-|TRBJ2-7|TRBV4-1|-
TGCGCCAGCAGCCCGGACTTATTCTACGAGCAGTACTTC
CASSPDLFYEQYF
>-|TRBJ2-1|TRBV4-1|-
TGCGCCAGCAGCCAAGCCTCCTATTGGTTCTTC
CASSQASYWFF
>-|TRBJ2-1|TRBV6-1|TRBD2
TGTGCCAGCAACGGACTAGCGCCGAATGAGCAGTTCTTC
CASNGLAPNEQFF
>-|TRBJ1-5|TRBV29-1|TRBD1
TGCAGCGTTCGCGGGACAGGGGGTGGTCAGCCCCAGCATTTT
CSVRGTGGGQPQHF
>-|TRBJ1-1|TRBV5-1|TRBD1
TGCGCCAGCAGCTTCGGGACAGGGCGAGGTGAAGCTTTCTTT
CASSFGTGRGEAFF
>-|TRBJ2-5|TRBV5-5|TRBD2
TGTGCCAGCAGCTTGGTGGGCGGGGGGGGCCAAGAGACCCAGTACTTC
CASSLVGGGGQETQYF
>-|TRBJ2-7|TRBV27|TRBD2
TGTGCCACCGCGTGGGCTAGCGGTATCTACGAGCAGTACTTC
CATAWASGIYEQYF
>-|TRBJ2-1|TRBV19|-
TGTGCCAGTAGTATAGAGGGGCTTGCGGGATGGGACAATGAGCAGTTCTTC
CASSIEGLAGWDNEQFF
>-|TRBJ2-7|TRBV7-2|-
TGTGCCAGCAGCTCCGGACTTGTCTCCTACGGGCAGTACTTC
CASSSGLVSYGQYF
>once|TRBJ2-7|TRBV2|-
TGTGCCAGCAGTGAAGCAGCAGGGGCACTGATCTACGAGCAGTACTTC
CASSEAAGALIYEQYF
>-|TRBJ1-2|TRBV15|TRBD1
TGTGCCACCAGCAGAGATTCCCAGGGGGCGAGAGGCTACACCTTC
CATSRDSQGARGYTF
>-|TRBJ2-7|TRBV4-2|-
TGTGCCAGCAGCCATTTACCCAAACGACAGGGAGGTTACGAGCAGTACTTC
CASSHLPKRQGGYEQYF
>-|TRBJ2-6|TRBV28|-
TGTGCCAGTCTAGACTCTGGGGCCAACGTCCTGACTTTC
CASLDSGANVLTF
>-|TRBJ2-1|TRBV29-1|-
TGCAGCGTTGAAGTCCCCTACAGCTCCTACAATGAGCAGTTCTTC
CSVEVPYSSYNEQFF
>-|TRBJ2-1|TRBV4-3|-
TGCGCCAGCAGCCAAGCCAGGGCTGTCGGCAATGAGCAGTTCTTC
CASSQARAVGNEQFF
>-|TRBJ2-2|TRBV7-9|-
TGTTCCGCACAGGGCACCGGGGAGCTGTTTTTT
CSAQGTGELFF
>once|TRBJ1-1|TRBV28|-
TGTGCCAGCAGCTCGGTTGACACTGAAGCTTTCTTT
CASSSVDTEAFF
>-|TRBJ1-1|TRBV7-2|TRBD1
TGTGCCAGCAGCTCTAAAGGACAGGCTAACACTGAAGCTTTCTTT
CASSSKGQANTEAFF
>-|TRBJ2-7|TRBV19|-
TGTGCCACCAAGGAGGGCTACGAGCAGTACTTC
CATKEGYEQYF
>once|TRBJ2-3|TRBV9|-
TGTGCCAGCAGTGTTACTAGCCGGGTAGGAGATACGCAGTATTTT
CASSVTSRVGDTQYF
>-|TRBJ2-7|TRBV9|TRBD2
TGTGCCAGCAGCGTAGGCAGGGAGGGGTCCTACGAGCAGTACTTC
CASSVGREGSYEQYF
>-|TRBJ1-3|TRBV5-4|-
TGTGCCAGCAGCTTGGGAGGATACTCTGGAAACACCATATATTTT
CASSLGGYSGNTIYF
>-|TRBJ1-4|TRBV5-4|TRBD1
TGTGCCAGCAGCTTTACAGGGGGGAGCAATAATGAAAAACTGTTTTTT
CASSFTGGSNNEKLFF
>few|TRBJ1-1|TRBV20-1|-
TGCAGTGCTAGTCGCCGGGGGATGACTTTCTTT
CSASRRGMTFF
>-|TRBJ2-7|TRBV5-6|TRBD2
TGTGCCAGCAGCTTGGCCGGGCTAGCGGGGCCCTACGAGCAGTACTTC
CASSLAGLAGPYEQYF
>-|TRBJ1-5|TRBV29-1|TRBD1
TGCAGCTTCATGGACGGGACAGAGAATCAGCCCCAGCATTTT
CSFMDGTENQPQHF
>-|TRBJ2-5|TRBV11-2|-
TGTGCCAGCAGCTTCCTTACAGGGTTTAGGGAGACCCAGTACTTC
CASSFLTGFRETQYF
>-|TRBJ1-2|TRBV27|TRBD1
TGTGCCAGCAGTTGGAGAAGGGACAGGGGAAGCTACACCTTC
CASSWRRDRGSYTF
>-|TRBJ2-1|TRBV27|-
TGTGCCAGCACGCCCAGCGGCAACAATGAGCAGTTCTTC
CASTPSGNNEQFF
>-|TRBJ1-5|TRBV7-9|-
TGTTCCAGCAGCCCACCAGGGGTCGGTCAGCCCCAGCATTTT
CSSSPPGVGQPQHF
>-|TRBJ2-1|TRBV10-1|-
TGCGCCAGCGTGAGGTGGTTTTACTACAATGAGCAGTTCTTC
CASVRWFYYNEQFF
>-|TRBJ2-7|TRBV2|TRBD1
TGTGCCAGCAGTGAAGAAGGAAAGGGGGCATACGAGCAGTACTTC
CASSEEGKGAYEQYF
>-|TRBJ1-5|TRBV5-8|-
TGTGCCAGCAGCTTGGTGGCAACATATAGCAATCAGCCCCAGCATTTT
CASSLVATYSNQPQHF
>-|TRBJ1-2|TRBV14|-
TGTGCCAGCAGCCAAGACCGGCAGGTCGCCATCCATGGCTACACCTTC
CASSQDRQVAIHGYTF
>-|TRBJ1-6|TRBV7-3|-
TGTGCCAGCAGCTCTGAGGGGGGGAATTCACCCCTCCACTTT
CASSSEGGNSPLHF
>few|TRBJ2-1|TRBV10-3|TRBD2
TGTGCCATCCGGAGGGGGGGGACTAGCGGGGATGAGCAGTTCTTC
CAIRRGGTSGDEQFF
>-|TRBJ2-1|TRBV4-1|-
TGCGCCAGCAGCCAAGATGAAGAGGGAGGCTACAATGAGCAGTTCTTC
CASSQDEEGGYNEQFF
>-|TRBJ1-3|TRBV6-5|-
TGTGCCAGCAGTTTTACCGGGACTTATGGAAACACCATATATTTT
CASSFTGTYGNTIYF
>once|TRBJ1-1|TRBV7-9|TRBD1
TGTTCCAGCAGCTCCGGACAGGGGGCTACTGAAGCTTTCTTT
CSSSSGQGATEAFF
>-|TRBJ1-4|TRBV14|-
TGTGCCAGCAGCCTCTCGACAGCTTCCTTTAATGAAAAACTGTTTTTT
CASSLSTASFNEKLFF
>-|TRBJ2-2|TRBV7-9|-
TGTGCCAGCACCATAACGGAGGGGCGGTTAGCCGGGGAGCTGTTTTTT
CASTITEGRLAGELFF
>-|TRBJ2-6|TRBV6-6|-
TGTGCCAGCAGGATGACTCTCTCTGGGGCCAACGTCCTGACTTTC
CASRMTLSGANVLTF
>once|TRBJ1-2|TRBV28|-
TGTGCCAGCAGTTTCCCCGACAGCTATGGCTACACCTTC
CASSFPDSYGYTF
>-|TRBJ2-5|TRBV6-5|TRBD2
TGTGCCAGCACCTCGACGGGGGGGGCCCAAGAGACCCAGTACTTC
CASTSTGGAQETQYF
>few|TRBJ2-5|TRBV2|-
TGTGCCAGCACTAGGAATTACCAAGAGACCCAGTACTTC
CASTRNYQETQYF
>once|TRBJ2-3|TRBV7-3|TRBD2
TGTGCCAGCAGCTCAGCGGGGGAGGTAGATACGCAGTATTTT
CASSSAGEVDTQYF
>once|TRBJ1-1|TRBV5-6|-
TGTGCCAGCAGCTTGGGTTGGGGAGACGGATCGAACACTGAAGCTTTCTTT
CASSLGWGDGSNTEAFF
>-|TRBJ1-5|TRBV7-2|-
TGTGCCAGCAGCTTAGGTCGGTTAAATCAGCCCCAGCATTTT
CASSLGRLNQPQHF
>once|TRBJ1-1|TRBV19|-
TGTGCCAGTAGTAACAGTTTCTACACTGAAGCTTTCTTT
CASSNSFYTEAFF
>-|TRBJ1-2|TRBV27|TRBD1
TGTGCCAGCAGTTTAACGGCAGGGGGAAACGGCTACACCTTC
CASSLTAGGNGYTF
>-|TRBJ2-1|TRBV28|-
TGTGCCAGCAGTCTCCTGGACTTCCCGACGACTGAGCAGTTCTTC
CASSLLDFPTTEQFF
>-|TRBJ1-5|TRBV6-5|-
TGTGCCAGCACCGGCGGGGTAACTCAGCCCCAGCATTTT
CASTGGVTQPQHF